Detailed here is one TCR beta chain. Libraries were prepared by immunoSEQ multiplex PCR; TCRdb keeps only in-frame clonotypes and omits some of them. The table shows 250,000 or so clones, with approximately 86% occurring only once. There are 14 residues in the CDR3. The V gene's germline CDR1 is GTSNPN and CDR2 SVGIG (reference sequence). V shed 0 bases and J shed 8 bases, with 13 bases lying between them. The data were taken from a study of blood T cell repertoires in COVID-19. Looking at the study overall: Whether acute or convalescent, the COVID-19 samples came from the United States, Italy and Spain. Sample material is recorded as cDNA or gDNA derived from T cells, B-cell-depleted T cells, or PBMCs.

Participant-given clinical history determined each cohort assignment. Recovery among Cohort 3 donors was established by two negative PCRs, clearance, or symptom resolution. The sequenced sample was PBMCs or T cells enriched from blood (not recorded which). J is TRBJ1-4 and V is TRBV30, with a weak D call TRBD1 (6 bases). This TCR came from a woman between 45 and 65 years old who had recovered from COVID-19. CDR3 nucleotides: TGTGCCTGGAGTGTACCAGGGGTTGGGGAAAAACTGTTTTTT. This codes for CAWSVPGVGEKLFF. Full variable domain (missing parts from reference TRBV30 and TRBJ1-4): SQTIHQWPATLVQPVGSPLSLECTVEGTSNPNLYWYRQAAGRGLQLLFYSVGIGQISSEVPQNLSASRPQDRQFILSSKKLLLSDSGFYLCAWSVPGVGEKLFFGSGTQLSVL.